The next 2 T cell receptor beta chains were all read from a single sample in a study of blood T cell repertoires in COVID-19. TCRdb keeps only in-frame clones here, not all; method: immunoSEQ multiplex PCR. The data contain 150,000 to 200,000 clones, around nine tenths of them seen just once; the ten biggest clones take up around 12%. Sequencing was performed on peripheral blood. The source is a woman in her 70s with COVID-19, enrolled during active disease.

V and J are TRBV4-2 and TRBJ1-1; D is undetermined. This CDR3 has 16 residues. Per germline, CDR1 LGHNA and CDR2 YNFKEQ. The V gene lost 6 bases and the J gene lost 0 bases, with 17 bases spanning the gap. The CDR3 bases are TGTGCCAGCAGTCTTCCCGGGTCGGAGATGAACACTGAAGCTTTCTTT. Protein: CASSLPGSEMNTEAFF.

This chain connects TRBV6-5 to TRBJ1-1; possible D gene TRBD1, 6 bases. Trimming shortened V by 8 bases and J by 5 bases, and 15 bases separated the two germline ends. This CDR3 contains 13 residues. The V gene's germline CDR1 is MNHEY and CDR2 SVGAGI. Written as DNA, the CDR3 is TGTGCCAGCCAGAGGGGGATAGGGACTGAAGCTTTCTTT. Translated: CASQRGIGTEAFF.